This T cell receptor (beta chain) was observed in a study of regulatory T cells in long-lasting Graves disease. Relying on iRepertoire HTBI primers and Arm-PCR of CDR3 regions, the team built TCR beta libraries. TCRdb re-called the multiplex PCR reads through MiXCR, storing one row per CDR3 protein. Altogether about 620,000 distinct CDR3 sequences are present, 16% being singletons, with the ten largest covering 15% to 20%. Trimming removed 5 bases from V and 9 bases from J, with 10 bases in between. This CDR3 region has 11 residues. From germline, CDR1 is MNHNS and CDR2 SASEGT. The time point here: newly diagnosed GD, antithyroid drugs for less than 3 months. PBMCs were the source of the RNA used for TCR sequencing. This clonotype was picked up a small number of times. A further study also used this sample, focusing on T cells in Graves' hyperthyroidism and ophthalmopathy. That work states: Clinicians diagnosed patients from clinical symptoms, serum thyroxine and TRAb, thyroid ultrasound and orbital computed tomography. A 13 V-J model separated ophthalmopathy from stable hyperthyroidism.

This rearrangement joins TRBV6-1 to TRBJ1-2; tentative D call: TRBD1 (6 bases). The sequence came from a woman in her 30s with Graves disease. The sequencing used peripheral blood mononuclear cells (PBMCs), collected at new diagnosis, from a patient treated with antithyroid drugs. The CDR3, as DNA: TGTGCCAGCAGTAATGGGGGCCGCTACACCTTC. This gives the protein CASSNGGRYTF.